The 4 T cell receptor beta chains below come from one sample, sequenced in a study of T cells after posttransplantation cyclophosphamide. Sequencing used immunoSEQ multiplex PCR; TCRdb keeps in-frame clones, though not all of them. Listed for the sample are under 20,000 clones, none seen a single time. Treatment was busulfan-fludarabine conditioning, a marrow graft, and cyclophosphamide on days +3 and +4. Sequenced material: PBMCs, taken after allogeneic stem cell transplant with posttransplant cyclophosphamide. The receptors originated from a female patient between 25 and 45 years old who received an allogeneic stem cell transplant from a related donor, was CMV-positive, and had no GVHD. Part of the T cells may come from the graft donor.

This clone was observed a few times. The V and J genes are TRBV6-5 and TRBJ1-2; D possibly corresponds to TRBD1 (5 bases). CDR1 is MNHEY and CDR2 is SVGAGI in the germline V gene. The V end lost 5 bases, the J end lost 6 bases, and 16 bases lay between the germline ends. The CDR3 has 14 amino acids. DNA for the CDR3: TGTGCCAGCAGTGTAGGCTTCCAGGGCAATGGCTACACCTTC. The encoded protein is CASSVGFQGNGYTF.

This clone was recorded many times. This chain links TRBV15 with TRBJ1-4; no firm D call. Germline CDR1 reads LNHNV; CDR2 reads YYDKDF (reference sequence). This CDR3 region has 15 residues. Trimming removed 3 bases from V and 0 bases from J, with 8 bases in between. This CDR3 is CATSSSIATNEKLFF. For the CDR3, the DNA is TGTGCCACCAGCAGCTCTATTGCAACTAATGAAAAACTGTTTTTT.

This clone was counted ten times or more. V usage is TRBV11-2 and J usage is TRBJ2-1; 8 bases are a match to TRBD2. The CDR3 is made up of 16 amino acids. Germline assignment: CDR1 SGHAT and CDR2 FQNNGV. V lost 2 bases, J lost 7 bases, and 10 bases stayed unmatched. In DNA, the CDR3 is TGTGCCAGCAGCTTAAATTACGGGGTAGCGGGAAATGAGCAGTTCTTC. Amino acid sequence: CASSLNYGVAGNEQFF.

This clone was recorded many times. The chain couples TRBV12-5 to TRBJ2-1; TRBD1 matches 7 bases. The V gene's germline CDR1 is LGHNT and CDR2 FRNRAP. This CDR3 is built from 13 residues. The V gene end was trimmed by 1 base and the J gene end by 14 bases; junction bases not matched to a gene: 8. The CDR3 DNA follows: TGTGCTAGTGGTTTGGAGCAGGGGACAGAGGAGTTCTTC. The encoded protein is CASGLEQGTEEFF.